This T cell receptor beta chain is from a study of CD8 T cells in Susac syndrome. RNA, at 0.5 to 1 ug, was reverse transcribed with random hexamers. A single record per CDR3 protein comes from TCRdb applying MiXCR to the immunoSEQ multiplex PCR reads. The sample consists of about 100,000 distinct CDR3 sequences, around 96% of them appearing once. The CDR3 consists of 13 residues. Trimming left V 5 bases short and J 8 bases short, with 12 bases between. This TCR came from a human donor with Susac syndrome. The chain recombines TRBV12-3 or TRBV12-4 with TRBJ2-2; unclear D gene. The specimen was CD8+ T cells from PBMCs. This CDR3 reads CASSTDPSGELFF. The CDR3 DNA reads TGTGCCAGCAGTACGGACCCATCTGGGGAGCTGTTTTTT.